These 19 T cell receptor beta chains were sequenced from one sample in a study of radiotherapy plus CTLA-4 blockade in lung cancer. This table comes from immunoSEQ multiplex PCR, and its TCRdb copy is limited to in-frame clones, with some not included. The sample lists some 96,000 clones, just over 85% occurring once. The sample in question was peripheral blood, obtained from a patient treated with radiotherapy plus ipilimumab. The receptors were sampled from a human donor with non-small cell lung cancer that progressed on radiotherapy plus ipilimumab.

The V call is TRBV6-6, the J call TRBJ1-2; possibly TRBD1 for D (6 bases). The CDR3 loop spans 13 amino acids. Germline CDR1 reads MNHNY; CDR2 reads SVGAGI (reference sequence). V shed 5 bases and J shed 8 bases, with 15 bases lying between them. CDR3 residues: CASSPGLTGGYTF. In nucleotides, the CDR3 is TGTGCCAGCAGTCCTGGACTCACAGGGGGCTACACCTTC.

This chain links TRBV27 with TRBJ1-1, with a weak D call TRBD1 (6 bases). Trimming left V 2 bases short and J 2 bases short, with 9 bases between. Germline V CDR1 and CDR2: MNHEY, SMNVEV (reference sequence). CDR3 length: 14 amino acids. The CDR3 coding sequence is TGTGCCAGCAGTTTAGGGACATTCAACACTGAAGCTTTCTTT. The encoded protein is CASSLGTFNTEAFF.

The sample holds one count of this clone. The chain uses TRBV6-6 and TRBJ2-2; 8 bases are shared with TRBD2. There are 16 residues in the CDR3. Germline assignment: CDR1 MNHNY and CDR2 SVGAGI (reference sequence). The ends lost 2 bases at V and 7 bases at J; junction bases unmatched: 9. Here the CDR3 reads CASSYVLAGISGELFF. The CDR3 DNA is TGTGCCAGCAGTTACGTCCTAGCGGGTATCAGCGGGGAGCTGTTTTTT.

V is TRBV4-2 and J is TRBJ1-1, with TRBD1 matching over 8 bases. CDR3 length: 14 amino acids. Germline V gene sequence: CDR1 LGHNA, CDR2 YNFKEQ. The J segment lost 5 bases and the V segment lost 4 bases, leaving 6 bases of the junction unmatched. This CDR3 is CASSPRDRRTEAFF. As DNA, the CDR3 is TGTGCCAGCAGCCCCCGGGACAGGAGGACTGAAGCTTTCTTT.

This chain uses TRBV2 with TRBJ2-7; D is perhaps TRBD1 or TRBD2 (5 bases each). Trimming removed 6 bases from V and 6 bases from J, with 15 bases in between. The CDR3 is made up of 13 amino acids. Germline V lookup: CDR1 SNHLY, CDR2 FYNNEI. CDR3 region: CASSVGTGGEQYF. The CDR3 DNA reads TGTGCCAGCAGCGTCGGGACCGGCGGCGAGCAGTACTTC.

This chain uses TRBV9 with TRBJ2-1; D is tentatively TRBD1 or TRBD2 (7 bases each). The length of the CDR3 is 16 residues. Trimming removed 0 bases at V and 4 bases at J, with 14 bases between. CDR1 and CDR2 from the germline V gene are SGDLS and YYNGEE. In nucleotides, the CDR3 is TGTGCCAGCAGCGTAGAGGGGGCGGGAGCATACAATGAGCAGTTCTTC. It codes for CASSVEGAGAYNEQFF. Filled out from reference TRBV9 and TRBJ2-1, the complete variable domain reads DSGVTQTPKHLITATGQRVTLRCSPRSGDLSVYWYQQSLDQGLQFLIQYYNGEERAKGNILERFSAQQFPDLHSELNLSSLELGDSALYFCASSVEGAGAYNEQFFGPGTRLTVL.

The gene calls are TRBV28 and TRBJ2-3, with TRBD2 matching over 8 bases. CDR1 and CDR2 (germline): MDHEN, SYDVKM. CDR3 length: 15 amino acids. Trimming cost V 5 bases and J 2 bases; bases outside gene matches: 6. The CDR3 region is CASSGTRGFTDTQYF. The CDR3 coding sequence is TGTGCCAGCAGTGGGACTAGGGGGTTCACAGATACGCAGTATTTT.

The genes are TRBV9 and TRBJ1-5; D is perhaps TRBD1 (5 bases). This CDR3 comprises 17 residues. Trimming left V 4 bases short and J 5 bases short, with 22 bases between. Germline V gene lookup returns CDR1 SGDLS and CDR2 YYNGEE. CDR3: CASSHPWEGNLHQPQHF. Here the CDR3 DNA reads TGTGCCAGCAGCCACCCCTGGGAGGGGAACCTCCATCAGCCCCAGCATTTT.

The J gene is TRBJ2-7, the V gene TRBV5-1; possibly TRBD2 for D (5 bases). This CDR3 comprises 13 residues. Trimming shortened V by 0 bases and J by 3 bases, and 7 bases separated the two germline ends. The germline V gene encodes CDR1 SGHRS and CDR2 YFSETQ. CDR3 in DNA: TGCGCCAGCAGCTTGGGCGGACTCTACGAGCAGTACTTC. Translation: CASSLGGLYEQYF.

The chain is built from TRBV6-1 and TRBJ1-5; D is unclear. CDR3 size: 12 residues. Germline assignment: CDR1 MNHNS and CDR2 SASEGT. The V end lost 4 bases, the J end lost 3 bases, and 4 bases lay between the germline ends. The CDR3 protein is CASSANNQPQHF. In DNA form, the CDR3 reads TGTGCCAGCAGTGCCAACAATCAGCCCCAGCATTTT.

The rearrangement links TRBV5-1 to TRBJ2-1, with TRBD1 identical over 10 bases. Per germline, CDR1 SGHRS and CDR2 YFSETQ. The CDR3 totals 16 residues. Unmatched junction bases numbered 8, after V lost 2 bases and J lost 6 bases. CDR3 loop: CASSLPGTGALNEQFF. The CDR3 nucleotides are TGCGCCAGCAGCTTACCCGGGACAGGGGCCCTCAATGAGCAGTTCTTC.

The V call is TRBV2, the J call TRBJ2-5; unclear D gene. Trimming took 2 bases from V and 2 from J, leaving 12 bases between them. CDR1 is SNHLY and CDR2 is FYNNEI in the germline V gene. The CDR3 is made up of 15 amino acids. This CDR3 is CASSERRGVQETQYF. As DNA, the CDR3 is TGTGCCAGCAGTGAACGGCGAGGAGTTCAAGAGACCCAGTACTTC.

The chain links TRBV6-5 to TRBJ2-3, with 7 bases lining up with TRBD2. The CDR3 has 15 amino acids. Germline values: CDR1 MNHEY, CDR2 SVGAGI. The trim removed 6 bases at V and 2 bases at J, leaving 8 bases unmatched. The CDR3 is CASSPLAGSTDTQYF. The CDR3, as DNA: TGTGCCAGCAGCCCGTTAGCGGGTTCCACAGATACGCAGTATTTT.

This clone occurred a few times. This sequence joins TRBV27 and TRBJ2-1; TRBD1 aligns across 7 bases. Per the germline V gene, CDR1 is MNHEY and CDR2 is SMNVEV (reference sequence). V was clipped by 2 bases and J by 7 bases; unmatched bases: 8. This CDR3 has 15 residues. CDR3 sequence (DNA): TGTGCCAGCAGTTTAGAGGGGGCGCCGATTAATGAGCAGTTCTTC. Its translation is CASSLEGAPINEQFF.

This chain links TRBV19 with TRBJ2-1; 7 nucleotides agree with TRBD1. The V segment lost 5 bases and the J segment 0 bases; nucleotides outside the gene matches: 10. This CDR3 has 17 amino acids. Germline CDR1 LNHDA, CDR2 SQIVND (reference sequence). DNA for the CDR3: TGTGCCAGTAGTGCCGACAGGGCGGAAAGCTCCTACAATGAGCAGTTCTTC. Residues: CASSADRAESSYNEQFF.

The chain employs TRBV28 and TRBJ2-7, with TRBD2 matching 8 bases. With V trimmed by 2 bases and J by 2 bases, 5 bases remained unmatched. From germline, CDR1 is MDHEN and CDR2 SYDVKM. This CDR3 has 15 residues. In DNA, the CDR3 is TGTGCCAGCAGTTTAGCGGGGGGCCGGCCCTACGAGCAGTACTTC. This sequence encodes CASSLAGGRPYEQYF.

The CDR3 DNA reads as TGTGCCAGCAGCCAAGATGCGGAACCCTACAATGAGCAGTTCTTC. It is translated as CASSQDAEPYNEQFF. V and J are TRBV4-2 and TRBJ2-1; D unresolved. Per the germline V gene, CDR1 is LGHNA and CDR2 is YNFKEQ. Trimming took 0 bases from V and 2 from J, leaving 8 bases between them. There are 15 residues in the CDR3.

This chain links TRBV18 with TRBJ1-2; D remains ambiguous. V lost 3 bases to trimming and J lost 8 bases, with 19 bases between them. The CDR3 spans 15 residues. Germline assignment: CDR1 KGHSH and CDR2 LQKENI. CDR3 in amino acids: CASSPLSRGGDGYTF. DNA for the CDR3: TGTGCCAGCTCACCGCTCTCCCGCGGAGGCGACGGCTACACCTTC.

V gene TRBV6-1 combines with J gene TRBJ1-5; D not resolved. The CDR3 spans 18 residues. The germline V gene encodes CDR1 MNHNS and CDR2 SASEGT. V lost 3 bases and J lost 0, with 18 bases in between. CDR3 region: CASSEGRAGAYSNQPQHF. As DNA, the CDR3 is TGTGCCAGCAGTGAGGGTAGGGCAGGAGCCTATAGCAATCAGCCCCAGCATTTT.